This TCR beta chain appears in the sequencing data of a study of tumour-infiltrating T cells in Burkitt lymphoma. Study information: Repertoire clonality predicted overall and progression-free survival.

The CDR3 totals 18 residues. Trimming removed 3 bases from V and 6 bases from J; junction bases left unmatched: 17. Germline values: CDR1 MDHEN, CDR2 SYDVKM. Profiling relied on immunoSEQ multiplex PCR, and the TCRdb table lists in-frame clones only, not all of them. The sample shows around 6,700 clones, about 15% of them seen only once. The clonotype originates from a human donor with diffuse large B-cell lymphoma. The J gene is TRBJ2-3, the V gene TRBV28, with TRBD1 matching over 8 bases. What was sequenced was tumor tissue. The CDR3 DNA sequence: TGTGCCAGCAGTTTTCCCATAATCGGACAGGGAAAAAGGGATACGCAGTATTTT. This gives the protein CASSFPIIGQGKRDTQYF.